This T cell receptor (beta chain) was documented in a study of T cells expressing NK-cell markers. Study in general: It was from sorted CD3+CD56+NKG2C+, CD3+CD56+NKG2C- and CD3+CD56-NKG2C+ T cells that TCR beta repertoires came. The sequencing cohort of eight donors included seven HCMV-seropositive individuals and one seronegative individual.

Overall study findings and caveats: Several donors' CD3+CD56-NKG2C+ cells were dominated by the same clonotypes. About 1.0-8% of CD8+ T cells in more than 5 donors belonged to dominant NKG2C+ clonotypes.

TCRdb reprocessed the 5' RACE reads, keeping one entry per CDR3 protein, no DNA. The sample data list about 460,000 distinct CDR3 sequences. Comment on this clonotype: Antigen unknown.

The CDR3 is 16 residues long. Germline-derived CDR1 and CDR2 are SQVTM and ANQGSEA. Sequencing used blood T cells: a sorted CD56 or NKG2C T cell subset, CD4+ or CD8+ T cells, or bulk PBMC T cells (not recorded which). This sequence was found in a woman in her forties or fifties in good health. The chain has TRBV29-1 and TRBJ2-2; TCRdb's D gene call, TRBD2, goes unchecked for lack of DNA. The chain's CDR3 is CSASGTSGTNTGELFF.